This TCR beta chain is drawn from a study of cytomegalovirus exposure and HLA in healthy donors. Study results and limitations: An observed cluster of highly shared sequence variants was recorded as a likely sequencing artifact. A later analysis by the authors found several of the most significant clusters apparently linked to common viral pathogens. A previous analysis found most TCR beta V segments productive roughly 87% or roughly 30% of the time.

Germline CDR1 reads SGHRS; CDR2 reads YFSETQ. Trimming removed 4 bases from V and 7 bases from J; junction bases left unmatched: 9. CDR3 length: 14 amino acids. Primers included in the PCR were 60 Vbeta and 13 Jbeta primers. TCRdb keeps only in-frame clones here, not all; method: immunoSEQ multiplex PCR. The sample comprises approximately 160,000 clones, around 80% of which are singletons, and 1.4% rests with the top ten. All donors participated as healthy donors of bone marrow. A remark on this clone: The target antigen is unknown.

The chain couples TRBV5-1 to TRBJ1-2; 8 bases line up with TRBD1. Sequenced material: PBMCs. The receptor comes from a woman under 40 in good health and CMV-seropositive. CDR3 sequence: CASSETGDGSGYTF. The CDR3 region has the DNA TGCGCCAGCAGCGAGACAGGGGATGGGTCTGGCTACACCTTC. The full variable domain, in which reference TRBV5-1 and TRBJ1-2 provide the parts outside the CDR3, is KAGVTQTPRYLIKTRGQQVTLSCSPISGHRSVSWYQQTPGQGLQFLFEYFSETQRNKGNFPGRFSGRQFSNSRSEMNVSTLELGDSALYLCASSETGDGSGYTFGSGTRLTVV.